A single sample gave rise to the 26 T cell receptor beta chains below, sequenced in a study of OX40 agonist ivuxolimab in advanced cancers. Method: immunoSEQ multiplex PCR; TCRdb's copy keeps in-frame clones and lacks some. The data hold under 70,000 clones, with roughly nine tenths observed a single time. Sequenced here: CD4+ or CD8+ T cells sorted from blood, sampled in a trial of the OX40 agonist ivuxolimab. These TCRs come from an adult with an advanced solid tumor such as melanoma, head and neck, liver or kidney cancer.

The chain carries TRBV4-1 and TRBJ1-6; D remains ambiguous. Trimming took 0 bases from V and 7 from J, leaving 10 bases between them. The CDR3 covers 15 residues. The germline gives CDR1 MGHRA, CDR2 YSYEKL. CDR3 nucleotide sequence: TGCGCCAGCAGCCAAGAGATAGTGGCCAATTCACCCCTCCACTTT. It specifies CASSQEIVANSPLHF.

The CDR3 protein is CASSLGLAGALAKNIQYF. The CDR3 DNA reads TGCGCCAGCAGCCTAGGACTAGCGGGTGCGCTAGCCAAAAACATTCAGTACTTC. The rearrangement joins TRBV5-1 to TRBJ2-4; TRBD2 matches 11 bases. J lost 0 bases, V lost 4 bases, and 9 bases had no gene match. The CDR3 loop spans 18 amino acids. The germline gives CDR1 SGHRS, CDR2 YFSETQ.

This clone appeared once. The chain employs TRBV6-1 and TRBJ1-2; D uncertain. Germline loops: CDR1 MNHNS, CDR2 SASEGT. This CDR3 comprises 13 residues. V lost 4 bases and J 7 bases, leaving 13 bases between the germline ends. In DNA form, the CDR3 reads TGTGCCAGCAGTGTTCGCAGGTCTGGTGGCTACACCTTC. This translates into CASSVRRSGGYTF.

The sample holds one count of this clone. V gene TRBV11-3 combines with J gene TRBJ1-1; tentatively, D is TRBD1 (5 bases). Germline V gene lookup returns CDR1 SGHNT and CDR2 YENEEA. This CDR3 comprises 14 residues. V lost 5 bases, J lost 1 base, and 11 bases lay in between. This CDR3 reads CASSPRDGNTEAFF. CDR3 DNA sequence: TGTGCCAGCAGCCCCCGGGACGGGAACACTGAAGCTTTCTTT.

The chain joins TRBV18 to TRBJ2-2; 12 bases fit TRBD2. The CDR3 extends over 16 amino acids. Per the germline V gene, CDR1 is KGHSH and CDR2 is LQKENI. The V gene end was trimmed by 6 bases and the J gene end by 4 bases; junction bases not matched to a gene: 6. The CDR3: CASSQTSGGSTGELFF. The DNA of the CDR3 is TGTGCCAGCTCGCAGACTAGCGGGGGTTCCACCGGGGAGCTGTTTTTT.

The chain links TRBV30 to TRBJ2-1; possible D gene TRBD2, 5 bases. The CDR3 runs to 17 residues. V was trimmed by 1 base and J by 0 bases, leaving 16 bases between them. Germline CDR1 GTSNPN, CDR2 SVGIG (reference sequence). The CDR3, as DNA: TGTGCCTGGAGTGGTTTAGTAGGTGGGAGCTCCTACAATGAGCAGTTCTTC. Amino acid sequence: CAWSGLVGGSSYNEQFF.

This sequence joins TRBV14 and TRBJ2-5; tentative D call: TRBD2 (6 bases). V was clipped by 5 bases and J by 5 bases, with 12 bases between them. CDR3 length: 13 amino acids. CDR1 SGHDN and CDR2 FVKESK come from the germline V gene. CDR3 bases: TGTGCCAGCAGCGGCGGGGCCAGGGAGACCCAGTACTTC. The encoded protein is CASSGGARETQYF.

This clone has just one count. The chain joins TRBV15 to TRBJ2-2; perhaps TRBD2 as D (6 bases). CDR3 length equals 16 residues. CDR1 LNHNV and CDR2 YYDKDF come from the germline V gene (reference sequence). V lost 5 bases and J lost 7, with 20 bases in between. CDR3 residues: CATSGGGRRLNGELFF. The CDR3 region has the DNA TGTGCCACCAGCGGGGGAGGACGGCGGCTTAACGGGGAGCTGTTTTTT.

The J gene is TRBJ2-3, the V gene TRBV19; D remains ambiguous. V lost 6 bases and J 6 bases, leaving 7 bases between the germline ends. The CDR3 has 11 amino acids. CDR1 and CDR2 (germline): LNHDA, SQIVND (reference sequence). In DNA, the CDR3 is TGTGCCAGTAGCGGTGACGATACGCAGTATTTT. Amino acid sequence: CASSGDDTQYF.

The chain joins TRBV6-1 to TRBJ1-6, with D uncertain. CDR3 length: 15 amino acids. Germline V lookup: CDR1 MNHNS, CDR2 SASEGT. V was trimmed by 6 bases and J by 7 bases, leaving 16 bases between them. CDR3 DNA sequence: TGTGCCAGCAGCCCACCGACCGGGTCCAATTCACCCCTCCACTTT. Its translation: CASSPPTGSNSPLHF.

The rearrangement joins TRBV6-1 to TRBJ1-1; 7 positions match TRBD1. The CDR3 has 14 amino acids. Germline lookup yields CDR1 MNHNS and CDR2 SASEGT. The V segment lost 8 bases and the J segment 5 bases; nucleotides outside the gene matches: 11. CDR3 sequence (DNA): TGTGCCAGCGGCGAGACAGGGTGGGGGACTGAAGCTTTCTTT. Residues: CASGETGWGTEAFF.

The chain employs TRBV5-1 and TRBJ2-5, with D perhaps matching TRBD2 (6 bases). Germline CDR1 is SGHRS and CDR2 is YFSETQ. The V end was cut by 4 bases, the J end by 5 bases, with 21 bases between. This CDR3 spans 16 amino acids. The CDR3 sequence: CASSLPLSGPTETQYF. CDR3 DNA: TGCGCCAGCAGCCTCCCCTTGAGCGGGCCCACCGAGACCCAGTACTTC. The whole variable domain, filled in from reference TRBV5-1 and TRBJ2-5, reads KAGVTQTPRYLIKTRGQQVTLSCSPISGHRSVSWYQQTPGQGLQFLFEYFSETQRNKGNFPGRFSGRQFSNSRSEMNVSTLELGDSALYLCASSLPLSGPTETQYFGPGTRLLVL.

This chain connects TRBV25-1 to TRBJ2-5; possibly TRBD1 for D (5 bases). This CDR3 has 13 residues. Trimming shortened V by 2 bases and J by 5 bases, and 9 bases separated the two germline ends. Germline assignment: CDR1 MGHDK and CDR2 SYGVNS. CDR3 DNA: TGTGCCAGCAGTGAACTAGGGGTGGAGACCCAGTACTTC. Translating gives CASSELGVETQYF.

For the CDR3, the DNA is TGCGCCAGCAAAAAGTACACAGGGGATACAGAGACCCAGTACTTC. This sequence encodes CASKKYTGDTETQYF. The rearrangement joins TRBV4-1 to TRBJ2-5, with 7 bases matching TRBD1. V shed 7 bases and J 4 bases; nucleotides not matched to a gene: 12. The CDR3 extends over 15 amino acids. Germline lookup yields CDR1 MGHRA and CDR2 YSYEKL.

This chain links TRBV18 with TRBJ2-7; the match to TRBD1 covers 7 bases. CDR3 length equals 13 residues. CDR1 and CDR2 (germline): KGHSH, LQKENI. With 2 bases clipped from V and 4 bases from J, the junction kept 2 bases outside the gene matches. The CDR3 DNA is TGTGCCAGCTCACCAGGGACAGTTTACGAGCAGTACTTC. Protein sequence: CASSPGTVYEQYF.

The genes are TRBV6-6 and TRBJ2-5; D perhaps matches TRBD1 (7 bases). The CDR3 runs 14 residues. Germline CDR1 MNHNY, CDR2 SVGAGI (reference sequence). Trimming stripped 6 bases from V and 5 bases from J, with 16 bases between. The CDR3, as DNA: TGTGCCAGCAGCAGACAGGGAGGTTGGGAGACCCAGTACTTC. Protein: CASSRQGGWETQYF.

The rearrangement links TRBV19 to TRBJ2-7; TRBD1 aligns across 7 bases. Trimming cost V 7 bases and J 1 base; bases outside gene matches: 10. Germline values: CDR1 LNHDA, CDR2 SQIVND (reference sequence). This CDR3 region has 15 residues. The CDR3 DNA reads as TGTGCCAGTACCACATCGACAGGGCGGTCCTACGAGCAGTACTTC. Residues: CASTTSTGRSYEQYF.

The chain combines TRBV7-9 with TRBJ1-1, with a weak D call TRBD1 (5 bases). CDR1 and CDR2 (germline): SEHNR, FQNEAQ (reference sequence). This CDR3 region has 13 residues. V gave up 3 bases and J gave up 6 bases, with 11 bases separating them. Here the CDR3 reads CASSFTRGAEAFF. CDR3 bases: TGTGCCAGCAGCTTTACGCGAGGGGCTGAAGCTTTCTTT.

The chain is built from TRBV25-1 and TRBJ1-4; the match to TRBD1 covers 7 bases. Germline V lookup: CDR1 MGHDK, CDR2 SYGVNS. V shed 2 bases, J shed 7 bases, and the junction held 7 bases outside the gene matches. This CDR3 is 15 amino acids long. The CDR3 bases are TGTGCCAGCAGTGAAGCAGGGGGAATGGGTGAAAAACTGTTTTTT. It yields the protein CASSEAGGMGEKLFF.

The chain carries TRBV5-1 and TRBJ2-3; D is tentatively TRBD1 or TRBD2 (5 bases each). The germline V gene encodes CDR1 SGHRS and CDR2 YFSETQ. The V and J ends lost 4 bases and 3 bases respectively, with 12 bases between them. The CDR3 is made up of 14 amino acids. As DNA, the CDR3 is TGCGCCAGCAGCGGGACGGACTGGACAGATACGCAGTATTTT. Its protein product is CASSGTDWTDTQYF.

V usage is TRBV19 and J usage is TRBJ2-2; D ambiguous. The germline CDR1 and CDR2 sequences are LNHDA and SQIVND (reference sequence). V shed 6 bases and J shed 7 bases, with 9 bases lying between them. This CDR3 comprises 12 residues. CDR3 in amino acids: CASSSIFGELFF. The CDR3 DNA is TGTGCCAGTAGCTCAATCTTCGGGGAGCTGTTTTTT.

As DNA, the CDR3 is TGTGCCAGTTACCCCCAGGCGGGGAGTAGCGGTGAGCAGTTCTTC. This codes for CASYPQAGSSGEQFF. The chain uses TRBV27 and TRBJ2-1, with D tentatively TRBD2 (6 bases). There are 15 residues in the CDR3. From germline, CDR1 is MNHEY and CDR2 SMNVEV (reference sequence). The V gene lost 9 bases and the J gene lost 9 bases, with 24 bases spanning the gap.

The chain is built from TRBV6-5 and TRBJ2-5, with 9 bases matching TRBD2. Germline trimming cut 2 bases from V and 0 bases from J; bases unmatched to any gene: 4. CDR1 is MNHEY, CDR2 SVGAGI, per germline. The CDR3 covers 16 residues. The CDR3 bases are TGTGCCAGCAGTTACGGAGCGGGGGGCTACCAAGAGACCCAGTACTTC. Amino acids: CASSYGAGGYQETQYF.

This rearrangement joins TRBV5-1 to TRBJ1-4, with TRBD1 identical over 8 bases. The germline gives CDR1 SGHRS, CDR2 YFSETQ. The V segment lost 4 bases and the J segment 7 bases; nucleotides outside the gene matches: 12. This CDR3 is built from 16 residues. The CDR3 loop reads CASSPGQGTRGEKLFF. The CDR3 nucleotides are TGCGCCAGCAGCCCCGGACAGGGAACTAGAGGTGAAAAACTGTTTTTT.

The V call is TRBV5-1, the J call TRBJ2-1, with 8 bases lining up with TRBD2. The CDR3 length is 15 residues. Germline CDR1 is SGHRS and CDR2 is YFSETQ. V dropped 1 base and J dropped 9; count of bases not matched to a gene: 9. The CDR3 loop is CASSLPSDSGGEQFF. CDR3 coding DNA: TGCGCCAGCAGCTTGCCTTCGGACAGCGGGGGTGAGCAGTTCTTC.

The chain employs TRBV6-1 and TRBJ1-1; D perhaps matches TRBD1 (5 bases). The CDR3 is 13 residues long. With 3 bases removed from V and 6 bases from J, the gap between germline ends came to 11 bases. CDR1 and CDR2 (germline): MNHNS, SASEGT. In DNA, the CDR3 is TGTGCCAGCAGTGAGGGGCTGGGGTCTGAAGCTTTCTTT. This codes for CASSEGLGSEAFF.